This T cell receptor beta chain originates from a study of T cells in narcolepsy. Here immunoSEQ multiplex PCR was the method, and the copy in TCRdb shows in-frame clones only, minus some. Of about 25,000 clones detected, 84% appear once; the ten largest clones hold under 1.5%. In germline, CDR1 is SGHRS, CDR2 YFSETQ. CDR3 size: 17 residues. J was trimmed by 6 bases and V by 2 bases; bases with no gene match: 10. The chain has TRBV5-1 and TRBJ2-3, with TRBD2 identical over 12 bases. Specimen: CD45RA- memory CD4+ T cells from PBMCs. The receptor comes from a human donor with narcolepsy. The CDR3 spells CASSFASRLAGADTQYF. The CDR3 coding sequence is TGCGCCAGCAGCTTTGCCTCCCGACTAGCGGGAGCGGATACGCAGTATTTT.